This T cell receptor (beta chain) was recorded in a study of vaccination and CD4 T cells after COVID-19. Deletions cut 7 bases from V and 8 bases from J, with 14 bases between. The CDR3 runs 12 residues. Germline loops: CDR1 WSHSY, CDR2 SAAADI. As regards this clonotype: What it recognizes is unknown.

With the Oncomine TCR Beta short-read assay, DNA from cultured CD4+ T cells was sequenced. Each CDR3 protein gets one entry after TCRdb re-called the PCR reads with MiXCR. This sample has approximately 7,100 distinct CDR3 sequences, with approximately 49% found just once. Documented treatment: roughly 10-day PBMC culture with coronavirus spike peptide pools or control peptides (ViraFEST assay). The collection of CD4+ T cells from the unexposed donor took place before the COVID-19 pandemic (2011-2018). Replacement of half the medium with fresh IL-2 medium took place on days 3 and 7. This clonotype originated in a human donor in good health. Sequenced sample: CD4+ T cells from blood, cultured in vitro. This chain joins TRBV10-2 and TRBJ1-2; tentatively, D is TRBD1 (5 bases). The CDR3 reads CASMVARDGYTF. CDR3 nucleotides: TGCGCCAGCATGGTTGCGAGGGACGGCTACACCTTC.